These 31 T cell receptor beta chains came from one sample sequenced in a study of blood T cells in healthy people across ages. Primers used in a second PCR of about 6 to 11 cycles were a sample-barcoded 5' primer and a J-beta primer mix. TCRdb analysed the 5' RACE reads with MiXCR anew, one entry per CDR3 protein. The sample has over a million distinct CDR3 sequences; roughly 24% are singletons. In addition, the sample was reused for a study of T cells of mothers and their children.

Source material: blood. These TCRs come from a girl aged 2 to 10 in good health.

This chain links TRBV10-3 with TRBJ2-5; D perhaps matches TRBD2 (6 bases). V lost 0 bases and J lost 1, with 15 bases in between. The CDR3 covers 17 residues. Germline V gene sequence: CDR1 ENHRY, CDR2 SYGVKD. The CDR3 protein is CAISESYRGARQETQYF. CDR3 nucleotides: TGTGCCATCAGTGAGTCGTATCGCGGGGCGCGCCAAGAGACCCAGTACTTC.

This clonotype has more than one count but fewer than ten. This may be a read error, as it is one base from a much larger clone. The rearrangement links TRBV15 to TRBJ2-5; weak D call: TRBD2 (6 bases). V was shortened by 8 bases and J by 8 bases, with 12 bases between the two germline ends. The CDR3 totals 11 residues. Germline CDR1 is LNHNV and CDR2 is YYDKDF (reference sequence). CDR3 loop: CATGVRETQYF. CDR3 DNA sequence: TGTGCCACCGGCGTGCGGGAAACCCAGTACTTC.

CDR3: CASSSAGTSASYEQYV. In DNA form, the CDR3 reads TGTGCCAGCAGCTCAGCCGGGACTAGCGCTTCCTACGAGCAGTACGTC. The chain carries TRBV5-6 and TRBJ2-7; TRBD2 aligns across 10 bases. V dropped 3 bases and J dropped 1; count of bases not matched to a gene: 7. Germline values: CDR1 SGHDT, CDR2 YYEEEE. This CDR3 contains 16 residues.

The chain has TRBV12-3 or TRBV12-4 and TRBJ1-1; a weak D match, TRBD1 (5 bases). Trimming shortened V by 3 bases and J by 5 bases, and 13 bases separated the two germline ends. The CDR3 totals 14 residues. As DNA, the CDR3 is TGTGCCAGCAGTTTGGGGGAGGAAGGAACTGAAGCTTTCTTT. It yields the protein CASSLGEEGTEAFF.

This clonotype has just a few counts. CDR3 nucleotide sequence: TGTGCCAGCTCGGAAGGGACCGATGAAAAACTGTTTTTT. Translating gives CASSEGTDEKLFF. The chain combines TRBV7-9 with TRBJ1-4; D is perhaps TRBD1 (5 bases). The CDR3 contains 13 residues. Trimming pared 8 bases from V and 6 bases from J, leaving 13 bases between. Germline values: CDR1 SEHNR, CDR2 FQNEAQ (reference sequence).

This chain uses TRBV7-9 with TRBJ2-3; D remains ambiguous. Trimming cost V 3 bases and J 3 bases, with 13 bases left between them. From germline, CDR1 is SEHNR and CDR2 FQNEAQ (reference sequence). The CDR3 spans 15 residues. This CDR3 reads CASSFGPLGTDTQYF. In DNA, the CDR3 is TGTGCCAGCAGCTTCGGGCCCCTTGGGACAGATACGCAGTATTTT.

The CDR3 bases are TGCAGCGTTGAAGAGGAATCCTACGAGCAGTACTTC. Translating gives CSVEEESYEQYF. The V call is TRBV29-1, the J call TRBJ2-7, with D uncertain. The CDR3 extends over 12 amino acids. V shed 0 bases and J shed 1 base, with 4 bases lying between them. CDR1 SQVTM and CDR2 ANQGSEA come from the germline V gene.

The CDR3 DNA reads as TGCAGTGTTCACACGGGACGTGAACAAGAGACCCAGTACTTC. Translation gives CSVHTGREQETQYF. V gene TRBV20-1 combines with J gene TRBJ2-5; D is possibly TRBD1 or TRBD2 (5 bases each). The CDR3 consists of 14 residues. Trimming cost V 7 bases and J 2 bases, with 17 bases left between them. The germline gives CDR1 DFQATT, CDR2 SNEGSKA (reference sequence).

This clonotype was detected many times. V is TRBV6-5 and J is TRBJ2-5, with 15 bases identical to TRBD2. The J call may be wrong; the DNA end is better matched by TRBJ2-1. CDR1 and CDR2 (germline): MNHEY, SVGAGI. There are 15 residues in the CDR3. The CDR3 protein is CASSYGLAGGDEQFF. In DNA form, the CDR3 reads TGTGCCAGCAGTTACGGACTAGCGGGAGGGGATGAGCAGTTCTTC.

Only a few counts were recorded for this clonotype. One end of the junction does not line up with germline, which may come from a read error. This chain connects TRBV11-2 to TRBJ1-1; a weak D match, TRBD1 (5 bases). The CDR3 extends over 14 amino acids. The germline CDR1 and CDR2 sequences are SGHAT and FQNNGV. The CDR3 spells CASSSGLMNTKAFF. CDR3 nucleotides: TGTGCCAGCAGCTCGGGACTCATGAACACTAAAGCTTTCTTT.

V and J are TRBV29-1 and TRBJ2-5; the match to TRBD1 covers 8 bases. The end of the DNA aligns better with TRBJ2-7, so the J call may be wrong. The CDR3 runs 13 residues. Germline-derived CDR1 and CDR2 are SQVTM and ANQGSEA. For the CDR3, the DNA is TGCAGCGTTGTGGTTTACAGGGGGAGCGAGCAGTACTTC. Its translation: CSVVVYRGSEQYF.

The chain employs TRBV7-2 and TRBJ2-1, with TRBD2 matching 15 bases. Trimming at V came to 5 bases and at J to 6 bases, leaving 2 bases not matched to a gene. This CDR3 region has 15 residues. Germline loops: CDR1 SGHTA, CDR2 FQGNSA. CDR3 residues: CASSGLAGGSNEQFF. CDR3 coding DNA: TGTGCCAGCAGCGGACTAGCGGGAGGGTCCAATGAGCAGTTCTTC.

The rearrangement uses TRBV2 and TRBJ2-3; D ambiguous. V was clipped by 8 bases and J by 2 bases, with 11 bases between them. The CDR3 length is 13 residues. CDR1 and CDR2 from the germline V gene are SNHLY and FYNNEI. The CDR3 DNA reads TGTGCCAGCCAGACTCCTTACACAGATACGCAGTATTTT. It specifies CASQTPYTDTQYF.

V gene TRBV20-1 combines with J gene TRBJ2-1; the match to TRBD2 covers 11 bases. Germline V gene sequence: CDR1 DFQATT, CDR2 SNEGSKA (reference sequence). Losses at the gene ends were 0 bases for V and 4 bases for J; bases not matched to a gene: 2. The CDR3 is 15 residues long. This chain's CDR3 is CSARELAGVYNEQFF. The DNA of the CDR3 is TGCAGTGCTAGAGAACTAGCGGGGGTGTACAATGAGCAGTTCTTC.

This clonotype was observed a handful of times. The chain couples TRBV25-1 to TRBJ1-2; D is unresolved. Trimming pared 6 bases from V and 6 bases from J, leaving 17 bases between. In germline, CDR1 is MGHDK, CDR2 SYGVNS. The CDR3 is 14 amino acids. The CDR3 sequence: CASRGNKLKDGYTF. CDR3 nucleotides: TGTGCCAGCAGGGGCAATAAGTTGAAAGATGGCTACACCTTC.

CDR3 sequence reads: CSVEGEDTETYEQYF. CDR3 bases: TGCAGCGTTGAAGGGGAGGACACTGAGACCTACGAGCAGTACTTC. The V gene is TRBV29-1, the J gene TRBJ2-7, with D maybe TRBD2 (6 bases). V dropped 1 base and J dropped 2 bases, with 15 bases sitting between them. Germline assignment: CDR1 SQVTM and CDR2 ANQGSEA. CDR3 length: 15 amino acids.

The CDR3 protein is CASSQGKGARQETQYF. In DNA, the CDR3 is TGTGCCAGCAGCCAAGGGAAGGGGGCCCGCCAAGAGACCCAGTACTTC. The V call is TRBV3-1, the J call TRBJ2-5; 7 nucleotides agree with TRBD1. CDR3 size: 16 residues. Germline V gene lookup returns CDR1 LGHDT and CDR2 YNNKEL (reference sequence). Losses at the gene ends were 1 base for V and 1 base for J; bases not matched to a gene: 6.

This chain joins TRBV7-2 and TRBJ2-4; D is undetermined. Between the trimmed V and J ends, which lost 1 base and 12 bases, there was a span of 10 bases. The CDR3 runs 12 residues. Germline CDR1 and CDR2: SGHTA and FQGNSA. The DNA of the CDR3 is TGTGCCAGCAGCTTAGACGGTGGTCGTCAGTACTTC. As protein: CASSLDGGRQYF.

The CDR3 sequence: CSVESPAYEQYF. The CDR3 DNA reads as TGCAGCGTTGAAAGCCCAGCCTACGAGCAGTACTTC. The rearrangement joins TRBV29-1 to TRBJ2-7; D is uncertain. The V gene lost 2 bases and the J gene lost 2 bases, with 7 bases spanning the gap. The CDR3 consists of 12 residues. The germline gives CDR1 SQVTM, CDR2 ANQGSEA.

This clonotype occurred many times. V is TRBV29-1 and J is TRBJ2-1; D not certain. Germline V gene data show CDR1 as SQVTM and CDR2 as ANQGSEA. This CDR3 has 9 residues. Trimming stripped 5 bases from V and 13 bases from J, with 9 bases between. CDR3 sequence: CSVFPDQFF. In DNA, the CDR3 is TGCAGCGTTTTCCCGGATCAGTTCTTC.

V gene TRBV7-9 combines with J gene TRBJ1-1; D possibly corresponds to TRBD1 (5 bases). Trimming took 4 bases from V and 11 from J, leaving 17 bases between them. Germline loops: CDR1 SEHNR, CDR2 FQNEAQ (reference sequence). The CDR3 extends over 13 amino acids. The DNA of the CDR3 is TGTGCCAGCAGCTCCCCGGGGGGGAGTACGGCTTTCTTT. Its protein is CASSSPGGSTAFF. The entire variable domain, with the rest obtained from reference TRBV7-9 and TRBJ1-1, is as follows: DTGVSQNPRHKITKRGQNVTFRCDPISEHNRLYWYRQTLGQGPEFLTYFQNEAQLEKSRLLSDRFSAERPKGSFSTLEIQRTEQGDSAMYLCASSSPGGSTAFFGQGTRLTVV.

CDR3 loop: CASTWSRDRRYEQYF. For the CDR3, the DNA is TGTGCCAGCACCTGGAGTCGGGACAGGCGGTACGAGCAGTACTTC. The chain recombines TRBV5-6 with TRBJ2-7; TRBD1 matches at 8 bases. The ends lost 6 bases at V and 4 bases at J; junction bases unmatched: 12. The germline V gene encodes CDR1 SGHDT and CDR2 YYEEEE. CDR3 size: 15 residues.

This clonotype was observed many times. The chain is built from TRBV7-3 and TRBJ2-1; 11 bases fit TRBD2. With V trimmed by 2 bases and J by 6 bases, 3 bases remained unmatched. Looked up from germline, CDR1 is SGHTA and CDR2 is FQGTGA. The CDR3 runs to 15 residues. The CDR3 region is CASSLLAGGANEQFF. In DNA form, the CDR3 reads TGTGCCAGCAGCTTACTAGCGGGAGGCGCCAATGAGCAGTTCTTC.

The V gene is TRBV3-1, the J gene TRBJ2-1; 10 bases are a match to TRBD2. The CDR3 spans 16 residues. Trimming took 4 bases from V and 4 from J; bases not matched to a gene: 7. CDR1 is LGHDT, CDR2 YNNKEL, per germline (reference sequence). The CDR3 coding sequence is TGTGCCAGCAGCCCTACCACTAGCGGGAAGTACAATGAGCAGTTCTTC. Amino acids: CASSPTTSGKYNEQFF.

This clonotype was recorded once. The CDR3 protein is CASSNSGQKETQYF. The CDR3 DNA reads as TGTGCCAGTAGTAATTCGGGACAGAAAGAGACCCAGTACTTC. V and J are TRBV19 and TRBJ2-5; TRBD1 matches 7 bases. Germline values: CDR1 LNHDA, CDR2 SQIVND (reference sequence). The CDR3 contains 14 residues. V shed 4 bases, J shed 3 bases, and the junction held 5 bases outside the gene matches.

This clonotype was recorded a few times. This sequence joins TRBV4-2 and TRBJ1-4, with TRBD1 matching 7 bases. After removal of 4 bases from V and 6 bases from J, the junction contained 5 bases not matched to a gene. The length of the CDR3 is 14 residues. CDR1 is LGHNA, CDR2 YNFKEQ, per germline. CDR3 sequence reads: CASSPPGGHEKLFF. CDR3 nucleotide sequence: TGTGCCAGCAGCCCTCCAGGGGGACATGAAAAACTGTTTTTT.

This clonotype was observed a handful of times. J is TRBJ2-3 and V is TRBV27; D ambiguous. Between the trimmed V and J ends, which lost 4 bases and 7 bases, there was a span of 6 bases. This CDR3 is built from 11 residues. The germline gives CDR1 MNHEY, CDR2 SMNVEV (reference sequence). The CDR3 DNA reads TGTGCCAGCAGTTCCGAGTATACGCAGTATTTT. As protein: CASSSEYTQYF.

The rearrangement uses TRBV20-1 and TRBJ2-5; D is unresolved. The end of the DNA is better explained by TRBJ2-1, so the J call may be wrong. CDR1 and CDR2 (germline): DFQATT, SNEGSKA (reference sequence). The CDR3 has 10 amino acids. CDR3 amino acids: CSATSDEQFF. The DNA of the CDR3 is TGCAGTGCTACATCCGATGAGCAGTTCTTC.

This chain uses TRBV9 with TRBJ1-1, with D possibly TRBD1 on 6 matching bases. The germline V gene encodes CDR1 SGDLS and CDR2 YYNGEE. The CDR3 length is 12 residues. The V end lost 4 bases, the J end lost 12 bases, and 16 bases lay between the germline ends. The CDR3 sequence: CASSSSGGLSFF. The DNA of the CDR3 is TGTGCCAGCAGCAGTTCGGGGGGCTTATCTTTCTTT.

The genes are TRBV2 and TRBJ2-5, with D unresolved. The DNA end is more similar to TRBJ2-1, so the J call may be wrong. Germline values: CDR1 SNHLY, CDR2 FYNNEI. CDR3 length: 12 amino acids. CDR3 residues: CASRADPNEQFF. As DNA, the CDR3 is TGTGCCAGCAGGGCCGACCCCAATGAGCAGTTCTTC.

This clonotype came up a few times. The chain links TRBV3-1 to TRBJ2-7; the match to TRBD2 covers 11 bases. The V gene end was trimmed by 0 bases and the J gene end by 1 base; junction bases not matched to a gene: 5. Germline V CDR1 and CDR2: LGHDT, YNNKEL (reference sequence). The CDR3 is 17 residues long. CDR3 in DNA: TGTGCCAGCAGCCAAGAGGCTAGCGGGGGGTTTTCCTACGAGCAGTACTTC. Protein product: CASSQEASGGFSYEQYF.